Sequencing of this T cell receptor beta chain was carried out in a study of T cell responses to AZD1222 COVID-19 vaccine. Findings and caveats of the study: Repertoire samples came only from after the peak T cell response.

Notes on this clone: What it recognizes is unknown.

Assay: immunoSEQ multiplex PCR; the TCRdb copy retains only in-frame clones and omits some. The data show 59,000 or so clones, roughly four fifths seen once. The TCR sequence derives from an adult in good health. Sequencing used peripheral blood, obtained on day 0 of AZD1222 vaccination.

The CDR3 DNA reads TGTGCCAGCAGTTACGCCTGGGGTACGGACACGCAGTATTTT. Encoded protein: CASSYAWGTDTQYF. The J gene is TRBJ2-3, the V gene TRBV6-2 or TRBV6-3; no reliable D call. The germline gives CDR1 MNHEY, CDR2 SVGEGT. The V gene lost 2 bases and the J gene lost 9 bases, with 15 bases spanning the gap. The CDR3 contains 14 residues.